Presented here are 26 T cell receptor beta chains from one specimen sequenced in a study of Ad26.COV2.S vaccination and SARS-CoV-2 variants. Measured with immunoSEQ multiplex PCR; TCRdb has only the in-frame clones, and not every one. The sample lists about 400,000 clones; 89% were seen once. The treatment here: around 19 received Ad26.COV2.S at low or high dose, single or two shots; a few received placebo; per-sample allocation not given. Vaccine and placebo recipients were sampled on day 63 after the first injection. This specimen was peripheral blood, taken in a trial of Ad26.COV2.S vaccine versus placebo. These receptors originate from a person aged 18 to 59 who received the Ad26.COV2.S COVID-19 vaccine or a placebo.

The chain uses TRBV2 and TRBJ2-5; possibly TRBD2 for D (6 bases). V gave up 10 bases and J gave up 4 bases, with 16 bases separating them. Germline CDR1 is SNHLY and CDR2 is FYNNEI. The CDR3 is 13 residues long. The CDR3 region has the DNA TGTGCCACCCTCGGAGGGGTCGGAGAGACCCAGTACTTC. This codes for CATLGGVGETQYF.

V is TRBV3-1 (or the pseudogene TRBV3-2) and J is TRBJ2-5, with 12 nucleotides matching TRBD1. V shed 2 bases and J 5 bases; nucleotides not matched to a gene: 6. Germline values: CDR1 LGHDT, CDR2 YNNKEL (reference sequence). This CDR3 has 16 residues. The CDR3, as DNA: TGTGCCAGCAGCCAAAGGGGGACAGGGGGCCGGGAGACCCAGTACTTC. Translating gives CASSQRGTGGRETQYF.

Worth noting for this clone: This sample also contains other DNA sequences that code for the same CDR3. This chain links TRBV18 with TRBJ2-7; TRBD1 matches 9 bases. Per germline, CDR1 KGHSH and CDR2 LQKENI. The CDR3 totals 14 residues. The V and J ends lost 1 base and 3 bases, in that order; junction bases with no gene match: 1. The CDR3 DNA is TGTGCCAGCTCACCACGGACAGGGGACTACGAGCAGTACTTC. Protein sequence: CASSPRTGDYEQYF.

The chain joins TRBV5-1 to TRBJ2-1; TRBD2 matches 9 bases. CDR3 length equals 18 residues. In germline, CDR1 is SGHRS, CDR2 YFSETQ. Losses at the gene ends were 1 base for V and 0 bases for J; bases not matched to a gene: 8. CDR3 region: CASSLRSAGGLSYNEQFF. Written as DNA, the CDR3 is TGCGCCAGCAGCTTGAGGTCAGCGGGAGGCCTCTCCTACAATGAGCAGTTCTTC.

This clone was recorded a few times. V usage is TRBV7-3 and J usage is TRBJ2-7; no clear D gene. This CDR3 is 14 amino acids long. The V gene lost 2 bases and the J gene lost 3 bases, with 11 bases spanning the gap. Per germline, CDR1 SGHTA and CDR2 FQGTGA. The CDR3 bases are TGTGCCAGCAGCTTATACTTAGTCCACTACGAGCAGTACTTC. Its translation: CASSLYLVHYEQYF.

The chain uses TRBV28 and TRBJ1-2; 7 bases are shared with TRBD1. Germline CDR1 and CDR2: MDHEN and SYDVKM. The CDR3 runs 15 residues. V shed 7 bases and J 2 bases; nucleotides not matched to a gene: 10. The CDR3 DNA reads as TGTGCCAGCACTCCCCCGGGACAGAAAAACTATGGCTACACCTTC. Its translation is CASTPPGQKNYGYTF.

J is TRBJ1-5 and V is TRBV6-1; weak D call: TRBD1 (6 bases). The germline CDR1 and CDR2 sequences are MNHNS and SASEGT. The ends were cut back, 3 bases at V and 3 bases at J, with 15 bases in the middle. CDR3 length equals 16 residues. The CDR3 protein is CASSEYLGQYNQPQHF. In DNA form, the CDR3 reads TGTGCCAGCAGTGAGTACTTAGGACAGTACAATCAGCCCCAGCATTTT.

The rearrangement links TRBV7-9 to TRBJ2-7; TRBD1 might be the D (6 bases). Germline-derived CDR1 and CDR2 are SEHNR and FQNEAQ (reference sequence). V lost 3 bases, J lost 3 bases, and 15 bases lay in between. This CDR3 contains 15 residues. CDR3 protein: CASSFPPGDIYEQYF. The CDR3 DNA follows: TGTGCCAGCAGCTTCCCCCCAGGGGATATCTACGAGCAGTACTTC.

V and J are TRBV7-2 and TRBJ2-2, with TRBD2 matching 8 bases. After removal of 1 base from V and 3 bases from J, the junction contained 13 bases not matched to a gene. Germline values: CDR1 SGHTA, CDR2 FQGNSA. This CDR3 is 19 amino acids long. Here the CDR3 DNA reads TGTGCCAGCAGCTTAGTGGGGGGGCTAGCGGGCGGATACACCGGGGAGCTGTTTTTT. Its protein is CASSLVGGLAGGYTGELFF. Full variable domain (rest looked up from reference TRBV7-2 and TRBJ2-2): GAGVSQSPSNKVTEKGKDVELRCDPISGHTALYWYRQSLGQGLEFLIYFQGNSAPDKSGLPSDRFSAERTGGSVSTLTIQRTQQEDSAVYLCASSLVGGLAGGYTGELFFGEGSRLTVL.

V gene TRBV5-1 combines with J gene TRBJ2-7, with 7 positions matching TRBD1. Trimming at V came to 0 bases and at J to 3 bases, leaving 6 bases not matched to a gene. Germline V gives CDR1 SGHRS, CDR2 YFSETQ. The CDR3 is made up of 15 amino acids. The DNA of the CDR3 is TGCGCCAGCAGCTTGGCCCCGGGGACAGACTACGAGCAGTACTTC. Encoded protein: CASSLAPGTDYEQYF. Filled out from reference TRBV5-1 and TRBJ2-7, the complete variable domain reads KAGVTQTPRYLIKTRGQQVTLSCSPISGHRSVSWYQQTPGQGLQFLFEYFSETQRNKGNFPGRFSGRQFSNSRSEMNVSTLELGDSALYLCASSLAPGTDYEQYFGPGTRLTVT.

The CDR3 nucleotides are TGTGCCAGCAGTGAAGAGGGGGCAAGCACAGATACGCAGTATTTT. Its protein is CASSEEGASTDTQYF. The V call is TRBV25-1, the J call TRBJ2-3, with TRBD1 matching 7 bases. From germline, CDR1 is MGHDK and CDR2 SYGVNS. The V segment lost 2 bases and the J segment 0 bases; nucleotides outside the gene matches: 2. CDR3 length: 15 amino acids.

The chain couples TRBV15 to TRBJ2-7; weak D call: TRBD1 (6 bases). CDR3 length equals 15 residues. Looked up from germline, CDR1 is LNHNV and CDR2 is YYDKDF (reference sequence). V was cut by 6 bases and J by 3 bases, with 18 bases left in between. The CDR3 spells CATSREGGAHYEQYF. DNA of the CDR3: TGTGCCACCAGTCGAGAAGGGGGAGCACACTACGAGCAGTACTTC.

CDR3 in amino acids: CASSQEFGTSYGYTF. The CDR3, as DNA: TGCGCCAGCAGCCAAGAGTTCGGCACGTCCTATGGCTACACCTTC. The genes are TRBV4-3 and TRBJ1-2; D uncertain. The CDR3 covers 15 residues. CDR1 LGHNA and CDR2 YSLEER come from the germline V gene. V lost 0 bases and J 4 bases, leaving 12 bases between the germline ends.

CDR3 amino acids: CASSLQGQGLSTDTQYF. The CDR3 coding sequence is TGTGCCAGCAGTCTTCAGGGGCAGGGTCTCAGCACAGATACGCAGTATTTT. This chain uses TRBV6-6 with TRBJ2-3; TRBD1 might be the D (6 bases). CDR1 and CDR2 from the germline V gene are MNHNY and SVGAGI (reference sequence). The V end lost 5 bases, the J end lost 0 bases, and 18 bases lay between the germline ends. The CDR3 spans 17 residues.

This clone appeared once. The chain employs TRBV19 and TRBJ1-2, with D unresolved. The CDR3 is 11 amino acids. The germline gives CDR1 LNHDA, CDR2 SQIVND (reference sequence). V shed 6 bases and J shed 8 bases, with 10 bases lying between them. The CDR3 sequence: CASRAGDGYTF. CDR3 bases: TGTGCCAGTAGAGCGGGAGACGGCTACACCTTC.

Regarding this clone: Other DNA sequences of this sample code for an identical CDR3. The CDR3 here is CASSFPRSYEQYF. The CDR3 DNA is TGTGCCAGCAGCTTTCCCCGATCCTACGAGCAGTACTTC. V and J are TRBV7-9 and TRBJ2-7, with D hard to call. V was shortened by 3 bases and J by 1 base, with 7 bases between the two germline ends. In germline, CDR1 is SEHNR, CDR2 FQNEAQ (reference sequence). This CDR3 region has 13 residues.

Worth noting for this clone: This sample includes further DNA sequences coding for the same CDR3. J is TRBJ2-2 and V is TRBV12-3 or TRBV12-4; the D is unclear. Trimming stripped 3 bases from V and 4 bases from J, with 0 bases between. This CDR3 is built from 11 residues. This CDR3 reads CASSFTGELFF. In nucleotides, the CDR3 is TGTGCCAGCAGTTTCACCGGGGAGCTGTTTTTT.

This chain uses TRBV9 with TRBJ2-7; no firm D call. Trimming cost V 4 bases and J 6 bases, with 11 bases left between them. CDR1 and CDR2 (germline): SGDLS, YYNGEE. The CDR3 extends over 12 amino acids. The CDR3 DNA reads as TGTGCCAGCAGCCAGCTGGGTAGCGAGCAGTACTTC. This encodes CASSQLGSEQYF.

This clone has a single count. CDR3 in DNA: TGTGCCAGCAGCCAAGATACCGGGACTAGCGGGAGCACAGATACGCAGTATTTT. The encoded protein is CASSQDTGTSGSTDTQYF. V is TRBV4-2 and J is TRBJ2-3; 12 bases align to TRBD2. Germline CDR1 LGHNA, CDR2 YNFKEQ. The CDR3 is made up of 18 amino acids. With V trimmed by 0 bases and J by 0 bases, 4 bases remained unmatched.

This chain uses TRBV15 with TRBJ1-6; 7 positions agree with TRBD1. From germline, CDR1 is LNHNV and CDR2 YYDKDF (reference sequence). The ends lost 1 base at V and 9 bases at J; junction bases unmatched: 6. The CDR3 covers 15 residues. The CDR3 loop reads CATSRGQGISSPLHF. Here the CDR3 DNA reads TGTGCCACCAGCAGAGGACAGGGTATCAGTTCACCCCTCCACTTT. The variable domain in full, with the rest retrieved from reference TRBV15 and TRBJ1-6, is DAMVIQNPRYQVTQFGKPVTLSCSQTLNHNVMYWYQQKSSQAPKLLFHYYDKDFNNEADTPDNFQSRRPNTSFCFLDIRSPGLGDTAMYLCATSRGQGISSPLHFGNGTRLTVT.

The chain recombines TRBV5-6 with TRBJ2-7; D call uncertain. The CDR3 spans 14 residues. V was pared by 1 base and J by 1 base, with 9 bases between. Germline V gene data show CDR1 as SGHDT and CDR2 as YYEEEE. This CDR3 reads CASSLTVLSYEQYF. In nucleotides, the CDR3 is TGTGCCAGCAGCTTGACAGTCCTTTCCTACGAGCAGTACTTC.

The CDR3, as DNA: TGTGCCAGCAGCCAAGAACCTTTGGGACTAGCGGCCTACAATGAGCAGTTCTTC. It specifies CASSQEPLGLAAYNEQFF. This rearrangement joins TRBV4-2 to TRBJ2-1; TRBD2 agrees at 11 bases. The germline V gene encodes CDR1 LGHNA and CDR2 YNFKEQ. The CDR3 is 18 amino acids. V lost 0 bases and J lost 2; bases outside the gene matches: 6.

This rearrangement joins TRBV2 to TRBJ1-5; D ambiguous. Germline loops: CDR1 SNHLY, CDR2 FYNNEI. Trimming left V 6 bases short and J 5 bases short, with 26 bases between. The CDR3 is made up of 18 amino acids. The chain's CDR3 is CASRGTYDQTVVDQPQHF. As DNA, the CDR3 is TGTGCCAGCAGGGGAACTTACGACCAGACCGTTGTTGATCAGCCCCAGCATTTT.

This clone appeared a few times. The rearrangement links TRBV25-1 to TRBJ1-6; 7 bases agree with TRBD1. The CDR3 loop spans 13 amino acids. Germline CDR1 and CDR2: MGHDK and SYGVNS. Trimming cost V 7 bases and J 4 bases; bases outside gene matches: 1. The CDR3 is CASMTGYNSPLHF. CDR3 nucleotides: TGTGCCAGCATGACAGGGTATAATTCACCCCTCCACTTT.

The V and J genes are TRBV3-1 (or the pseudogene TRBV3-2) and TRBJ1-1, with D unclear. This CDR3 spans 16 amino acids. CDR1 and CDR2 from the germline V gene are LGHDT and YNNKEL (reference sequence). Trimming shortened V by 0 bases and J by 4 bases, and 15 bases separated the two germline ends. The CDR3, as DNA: TGTGCCAGCAGCCAAGATGGCGTCACCTCGGGCACTGAAGCTTTCTTT. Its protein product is CASSQDGVTSGTEAFF.

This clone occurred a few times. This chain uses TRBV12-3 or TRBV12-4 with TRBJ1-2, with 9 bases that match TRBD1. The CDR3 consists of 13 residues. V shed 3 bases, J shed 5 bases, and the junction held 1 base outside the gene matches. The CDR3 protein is CASSFGTGYGYTF. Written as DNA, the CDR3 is TGTGCCAGCAGTTTTGGGACAGGGTATGGCTACACCTTC.